The 14 T cell receptor beta chains below come from one sample, sequenced in a study of shared clonotypes between healthy human individuals. Libraries were prepared by immunoSEQ multiplex PCR; TCRdb keeps only in-frame clonotypes and omits some of them. The sample contains 400,000 to 600,000 clones, roughly 95% of which appear only once. Material for sequencing was naive CD4+ T cells sorted from blood. Subset: CD45RA+ positively selected. These receptors were collected from a woman younger than 45 in good health.

This chain connects TRBV27 to TRBJ1-5, with TRBD1 matching 7 bases. Germline CDR1 and CDR2: MNHEY and SMNVEV (reference sequence). The CDR3 consists of 15 residues. Trimming cost V 4 bases and J 2 bases; bases outside gene matches: 5. CDR3 DNA sequence: TGTGCCAGCAGTTACAAGGGACAGCGCAATCAGCCCCAGCATTTT. Protein sequence: CASSYKGQRNQPQHF.

V usage is TRBV6-1 and J usage is TRBJ1-5; D possibly corresponds to TRBD1 (5 bases). Trimming pared 8 bases from V and 0 bases from J, leaving 11 bases between. Per germline, CDR1 MNHNS and CDR2 SASEGT. The CDR3 covers 14 residues. The CDR3 protein is CASRGTVSNQPQHF. In DNA form, the CDR3 reads TGTGCCAGCCGAGGGACGGTTAGCAATCAGCCCCAGCATTTT.

This CDR3 is CASSLEGTSGTSYEQYF. The DNA of the CDR3 is TGTGCCAGCAGCTTAGAGGGTACTAGCGGGACCTCCTACGAGCAGTACTTC. The chain combines TRBV7-2 with TRBJ2-5; 10 nucleotides match TRBD2. The J call may be faulty, since TRBJ2-7 better matches the DNA end. The V gene's germline CDR1 is SGHTA and CDR2 FQGNSA. This CDR3 contains 17 residues.

V and J are TRBV5-1 and TRBJ2-3; D possibly uses TRBD1 or TRBD2 (5 bases each). The germline V gene has CDR1 SGHRS and CDR2 YFSETQ. The length of the CDR3 is 14 residues. V was pared by 0 bases and J by 2 bases, with 7 bases between. CDR3 sequence reads: CASSLGGTTDTQYF. The CDR3 bases are TGCGCCAGCAGCTTGGGGGGGACCACAGATACGCAGTATTTT.

J is TRBJ2-7 and V is TRBV6-6; 8 bases match TRBD2. The J segment lost 7 bases and the V segment lost 1 base, leaving 9 bases of the junction unmatched. This CDR3 has 15 amino acids. Germline-derived CDR1 and CDR2 are MNHNY and SVGAGI (reference sequence). The CDR3 DNA reads TGTGCCAGCAGTTACTATTCCGGGACTAGGGATGAGCAGTACTTC. Translated, it gives CASSYYSGTRDEQYF.

This clone was seen once. V is TRBV28 and J is TRBJ2-1, with D perhaps TRBD2 (5 bases). V lost 3 bases and J 4 bases, leaving 10 bases between the germline ends. There are 14 residues in the CDR3. Per the germline V gene, CDR1 is MDHEN and CDR2 is SYDVKM. The CDR3 DNA is TGTGCCAGCAGTTTCCCCCGACTATACAATGAGCAGTTCTTC. Encoded protein: CASSFPRLYNEQFF. The full variable domain, in which reference TRBV28 and TRBJ2-1 provide the parts outside the CDR3, is DVKVTQSSRYLVKRTGEKVFLECVQDMDHENMFWYRQDPGLGLRLIYFSYDVKMKEKGDIPEGYSVSREKKERFSLILESASTNQTSMYLCASSFPRLYNEQFFGPGTRLTVL.

This clone was seen only once. The chain employs TRBV19 and TRBJ1-1; D remains ambiguous. The V end was cut by 6 bases, the J end by 0 bases, with 17 bases between. CDR1 is LNHDA and CDR2 is SQIVND in the germline V gene (reference sequence). This CDR3 contains 16 residues. Here the CDR3 DNA reads TGTGCCAGTAGGGAAAGCTCGGGCCGTTTGAACACTGAAGCTTTCTTT. This encodes CASRESSGRLNTEAFF.

This clone was seen just once. This chain joins TRBV6-1 and TRBJ1-5; unclear D gene. V was cut by 3 bases and J by 4 bases, with 7 bases left in between. This CDR3 has 13 amino acids. Germline values: CDR1 MNHNS, CDR2 SASEGT. DNA of the CDR3: TGTGCCAGCAGTGATTTCGATAATCAGCCCCAGCATTTT. The encoded protein is CASSDFDNQPQHF.

This clone was recorded only once. The CDR3 is CASSVIVAYNEQFF. The DNA of the CDR3 is TGTGCCAGCAGCGTCATAGTGGCCTACAATGAGCAGTTCTTC. The rearrangement uses TRBV9 and TRBJ2-1; the D is unclear. Trimming removed 2 bases from V and 2 bases from J, with 8 bases in between. Germline lookup yields CDR1 SGDLS and CDR2 YYNGEE. The CDR3 contains 14 residues.

The chain links TRBV29-1 to TRBJ2-7, with D perhaps being TRBD1 or TRBD2 (5 bases each). This CDR3 has 14 amino acids. In germline, CDR1 is SQVTM, CDR2 ANQGSEA. Trimming stripped 6 bases from V and 6 bases from J, with 21 bases between. The CDR3 loop is CSVCTWGIGSEQYF. The CDR3 region has the DNA TGCAGCGTCTGCACCTGGGGGATCGGTAGCGAGCAGTACTTC.

The chain uses TRBV6-1 and TRBJ1-5; unclear D gene. The CDR3 runs 14 residues. Between the trimmed V and J ends, which lost 0 bases and 4 bases, there was a span of 7 bases. Germline V gene sequence: CDR1 MNHNS, CDR2 SASEGT. The CDR3 DNA reads as TGTGCCAGCAGTGAAGCCAGAATTAATCAGCCCCAGCATTTT. Its protein product is CASSEARINQPQHF.

The rearrangement links TRBV28 to TRBJ2-1; 10 positions agree with TRBD2. Germline CDR1 MDHEN, CDR2 SYDVKM. V was pared by 6 bases and J by 1 base, with 6 bases of the junction left unmatched. The CDR3 has 16 residues. The CDR3 loop reads CASRWGGLASYNEQFF. CDR3 nucleotide sequence: TGTGCCAGCAGATGGGGGGGACTAGCGTCCTACAATGAGCAGTTCTTC.

The chain carries TRBV5-1 and TRBJ2-2; the D is unclear. This CDR3 comprises 16 residues. V was trimmed by 6 bases and J by 1 base, leaving 16 bases between them. Germline V gene lookup returns CDR1 SGHRS and CDR2 YFSETQ. The CDR3 region has the DNA TGCGCCAGCACCCGGTTTCAGCCGAGGAACACCGGGGAGCTGTTTTTT. Its translation is CASTRFQPRNTGELFF.

The V gene is TRBV4-2, the J gene TRBJ2-7; tentatively, D is TRBD2 (6 bases). With 0 bases removed from V and 0 bases from J, the gap between germline ends came to 18 bases. Germline CDR1 and CDR2: LGHNA and YNFKEQ. The CDR3 totals 18 residues. This CDR3 is CASSQDWEGGGSSYEQYF. The CDR3 bases are TGTGCCAGCAGCCAAGATTGGGAAGGCGGAGGGAGCTCCTACGAGCAGTACTTC.